Listed below are T cell receptor beta chains from one sample, sequenced in a study of CD8+ T cells in alopecia areata. Sequencing was performed with immunoSEQ multiplex PCR; in TCRdb, only in-frame clones are kept and a portion is missing. The sample lists 150,000 to 200,000 clones; approximately 50% were seen once. The sequenced sample was CD8+ T cells sorted from blood, obtained at roughly week 52, from a patient treated with tofacitinib. All receptors come from a human donor with alopecia areata. Each CDR3 is given with its conserved first and last residue.

v_gene: TRBV27
j_gene: TRBJ2-5
CDR3aa: CASSPLGQRQETQYF

v_gene: TRBV13
j_gene: TRBJ2-7
CDR3aa: CASSRGMPHEQYF

v_gene: TRBV30
j_gene: TRBJ2-2
CDR3aa: CAWSAKTGELFF

v_gene: TRBV11-2
j_gene: TRBJ2-7
CDR3aa: CASSPEEGTGWSEQYF

v_gene: TRBV5-1
j_gene: TRBJ2-2
CDR3aa: CASSSSGTGALTGELFF

v_gene: TRBV5-1
j_gene: TRBJ2-7
CDR3aa: CASRGGPYEQYF

v_gene: TRBV6-6
j_gene: TRBJ1-1
CDR3aa: CASSQGGRTEAFF

v_gene: TRBV7-9
j_gene: TRBJ2-5
CDR3aa: CASSPDRVDETQYF

v_gene: TRBV27
j_gene: TRBJ2-7
CDR3aa: CASRRKDGSYEQYF

v_gene: TRBV6-1
j_gene: TRBJ1-6
CDR3aa: CASSELQGPYNSPLHF

v_gene: TRBV4-1
j_gene: TRBJ2-5
CDR3aa: CASSQDGEETQYF

v_gene: TRBV9
j_gene: TRBJ2-3
CDR3aa: CASSVGAPDTQYF

v_gene: TRBV6-6
j_gene: TRBJ2-7
CDR3aa: CASIGRSAYEQYF

v_gene: TRBV6-5
j_gene: TRBJ1-1
CDR3aa: CASSYSEGTSEAFF

v_gene: TRBV19
j_gene: TRBJ2-2
CDR3aa: CASCRDTNTGELFF

v_gene: TRBV5-4
j_gene: TRBJ2-1
CDR3aa: CASSDRGVYNEQFF

v_gene: TRBV21-1
j_gene: TRBJ1-6
CDR3aa: CARRGAINSPLHF

v_gene: TRBV30
j_gene: TRBJ1-2
CDR3aa: CAWTLGGADYGYTF

v_gene: TRBV15
j_gene: TRBJ2-7
CDR3aa: CATSRDSQGVYEQYF

v_gene: TRBV27
j_gene: TRBJ2-3
CDR3aa: CASSSFVGGTDAQYF

v_gene: TRBV5-6
j_gene: TRBJ1-5
CDR3aa: CASSWGSGGTQHF

v_gene: TRBV5-1
j_gene: TRBJ1-1
CDR3aa: CASSLTGHLNTEAFF

v_gene: TRBV27
j_gene: .
CDR3aa: CASSSRGSTEQYF

v_gene: TRBV6-5
j_gene: TRBJ2-3
CDR3aa: CASSLQGQGTDTQYF

v_gene: TRBV4-1
j_gene: TRBJ1-1
CDR3aa: CASSPGQGRYVAFF

v_gene: TRBV9
j_gene: TRBJ2-3
CDR3aa: CASSAYSGGGPDTQYF

v_gene: TRBV11-2
j_gene: TRBJ1-2
CDR3aa: CASSRGLYGYTF

v_gene: TRBV6-5
j_gene: TRBJ2-5
CDR3aa: CASSYGAHGAAQYF

v_gene: TRBV2
j_gene: TRBJ2-1
CDR3aa: CASSPGAPSVNEQFF

v_gene: TRBV5-8
j_gene: TRBJ1-5
CDR3aa: CASSLGTDQPQHF

v_gene: TRBV9
j_gene: TRBJ2-5
CDR3aa: CASSVGAAIQETQYF

v_gene: TRBV4-2
j_gene: TRBJ2-1
CDR3aa: CASSQVRGGPFNEQFF

v_gene: TRBV5-6
j_gene: TRBJ1-1
CDR3aa: CASSIGLGENTEAFF

v_gene: TRBV6-5
j_gene: TRBJ1-2
CDR3aa: CASNGGGYGYTF

v_gene: TRBV5-6
j_gene: TRBJ1-2
CDR3aa: CASSLEYTVRDGYTF

v_gene: TRBV14
j_gene: TRBJ1-6
CDR3aa: CASSPRGTPHSPLHF

v_gene: TRBV7-9
j_gene: TRBJ2-1
CDR3aa: CASSLRTGSYNEQFF

v_gene: TRBV27
j_gene: TRBJ2-3
CDR3aa: CASRNTDTQYF

v_gene: TRBV9
j_gene: TRBJ2-7
CDR3aa: CASSPRGGVEQYF

v_gene: TRBV6-5
j_gene: TRBJ1-5
CDR3aa: CASSEGNQPQHF

v_gene: TRBV6-1
j_gene: TRBJ2-1
CDR3aa: CASSEAGTGGKNEQFF

v_gene: TRBV5-1
j_gene: TRBJ1-1
CDR3aa: CASSLGGNTEAFF

v_gene: TRBV28
j_gene: TRBJ1-5
CDR3aa: CASSPTRSNQPQHF

v_gene: TRBV9
j_gene: TRBJ2-2
CDR3aa: CASSSSGGESGELFF